This T cell receptor beta chain was sequenced in a study of blood T cell repertoires in COVID-19. Overall study context: PBMCs, B-cell-depleted T cells, or T cells were the source of the cDNA or gDNA that made up the material.

The CDR3 totals 14 residues. The germline CDR1 and CDR2 sequences are KGHSH and LQKENI. V was pared by 2 bases and J by 5 bases, with 7 bases between. In the original processing: Amplification of reference gene primers provided the estimated nucleated cell counts. TCRdb's copy holds only in-frame clones and misses some; the assay was immunoSEQ multiplex PCR. The DNA gave D and trimming, while V, J and clone size come from that table. The sample holds some 200,000 clones; 80% to 90% are singletons and the top ten take nearly 9.5%. With regard to this clone: Other DNA sequences in this sample translate to the same CDR3.

Grouping used clinical history reported by participants in a survey and questionnaire. Either two negative PCRs, clearance, or symptom resolution qualified Cohort 3 donors as recovered. This clonotype was sampled from a man aged 40-55 years who had recovered from COVID-19. The V call is TRBV18, the J call TRBJ1-6; the D is unclear. What was sequenced was PBMCs or T cells enriched from blood (not recorded which). The CDR3 region is CASSPSGNNSPLHF. CDR3 sequence (DNA): TGTGCCAGCTCACCATCCGGGAATAATTCACCCCTCCACTTT.